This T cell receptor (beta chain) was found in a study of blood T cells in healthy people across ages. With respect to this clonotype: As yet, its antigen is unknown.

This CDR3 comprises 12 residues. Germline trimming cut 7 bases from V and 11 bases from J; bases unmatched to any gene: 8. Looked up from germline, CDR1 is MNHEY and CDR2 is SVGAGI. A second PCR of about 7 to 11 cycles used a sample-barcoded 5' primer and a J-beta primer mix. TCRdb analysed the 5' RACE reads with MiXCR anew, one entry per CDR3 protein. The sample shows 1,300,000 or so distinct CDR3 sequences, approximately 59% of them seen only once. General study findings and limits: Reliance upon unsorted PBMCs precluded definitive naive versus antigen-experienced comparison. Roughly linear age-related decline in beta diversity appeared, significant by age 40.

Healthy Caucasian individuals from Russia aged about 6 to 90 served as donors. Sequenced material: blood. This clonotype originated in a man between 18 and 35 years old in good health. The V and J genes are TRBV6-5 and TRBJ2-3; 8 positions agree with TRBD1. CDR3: CASKQPGQEQYF. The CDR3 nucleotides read TGTGCCAGCAAACAACCGGGACAGGAGCAGTATTTT.